Each of the 25 T cell receptor beta chains below was sequenced from the same sample in a study of Ad26.COV2.S vaccination and SARS-CoV-2 variants (dated by TCRdb to the early 2020s). The treatment or condition label of this sample denotes: about 20 received Ad26.COV2.S at low or high dose, single or two shots; several received placebo; per-sample allocation not given. For vaccine and placebo recipients, the sequenced repertoires came from samples collected on day 63 after the first injection. The protocol used for the library was the immunoSEQ multiplex PCR assay. TCRdb mirrors the immuneACCESS table, restricted to in-frame sequences. Some clones are absent from its copies; in checked studies, under half trace to an unresolved V gene, and the reason for the others is unknown. The sample records 250,000 or so clones, around nine tenths of which are singletons. The ten largest make up roughly 3% of the sample.

Sequencing was performed on peripheral blood, taken in a trial of Ad26.COV2.S vaccine versus placebo. The receptors shown here come from a person between 18 and 65 years old who received the Ad26.COV2.S COVID-19 vaccine or a placebo.

The chain recombines TRBV7-9 with TRBJ2-3; no firm D call. Trimming took off 1 base at V and 2 bases at J, with 10 bases between the two ends. Germline CDR1 and CDR2: SEHNR and FQNEAQ (reference sequence). CDR3 length: 15 amino acids. CDR3 loop: CASSLGTAVTDTQYF. CDR3 DNA: TGTGCCAGCAGCTTAGGAACGGCTGTCACAGATACGCAGTATTTT.

On this clone itself: Other DNA sequences in this sample translate to the same CDR3. This chain connects TRBV3-1 (or the pseudogene TRBV3-2) to TRBJ1-1; perhaps TRBD1 as D (6 bases). Trimming took 1 base from V and 1 from J, leaving 7 bases between them. CDR1 is LGHDT and CDR2 is YNNKEL in the germline V gene (reference sequence). This CDR3 contains 14 residues. CDR3 amino acids: CASSQGRGNTEAFF. As DNA, the CDR3 is TGTGCCAGCAGCCAAGGCAGGGGGAACACTGAAGCTTTCTTT.

The chain joins TRBV7-3 to TRBJ2-1; 7 bases fit TRBD2. Germline CDR1 is SGHTA and CDR2 is FQGTGA. Unmatched junction bases numbered 8, after V lost 5 bases and J lost 7 bases. The CDR3 spans 14 residues. CDR3 sequence: CASSPAGVRNEQFF. The CDR3 nucleotides read TGTGCCAGCAGCCCGGCGGGAGTAAGAAATGAGCAGTTCTTC.

This clone was seen only a few times. The rearrangement joins TRBV5-1 to TRBJ2-7; the match to TRBD1 covers 8 bases. The CDR3 runs to 13 residues. Germline V gives CDR1 SGHRS, CDR2 YFSETQ. Unmatched junction bases numbered 1, after V lost 3 bases and J lost 2 bases. The CDR3 bases are TGCGCCAGCAGCTCCAGGGGGCCCTACGAGCAGTACGTC. It translates to CASSSRGPYEQYV.

This sequence joins TRBV9 and TRBJ2-1, with 13 bases lining up with TRBD2. The CDR3 sequence is 16 residues long. CDR1 and CDR2 (germline): SGDLS, YYNGEE. The V gene end was trimmed by 2 bases and the J gene end by 8 bases; junction bases not matched to a gene: 7. DNA of the CDR3: TGTGCCAGCAGCGTCTCGACTAGCGGGAGGATCTATGAGCAGTTCTTC. This encodes CASSVSTSGRIYEQFF. Complete variable domain (other parts from reference TRBV9 and TRBJ2-1): DSGVTQTPKHLITATGQRVTLRCSPRSGDLSVYWYQQSLDQGLQFLIQYYNGEERAKGNILERFSAQQFPDLHSELNLSSLELGDSALYFCASSVSTSGRIYEQFFGPGTRLTVL.

This clone was seen once. The V gene is TRBV6-5, the J gene TRBJ1-1, with TRBD1 as a possible D gene (5 bases). V was cut by 7 bases and J by 4 bases, with 19 bases left in between. The germline V gene has CDR1 MNHEY and CDR2 SVGAGI. The CDR3 has 15 amino acids. The CDR3 sequence: CASKQDWGPPTEAFF. In nucleotides, the CDR3 is TGTGCCAGCAAGCAGGATTGGGGACCGCCCACTGAAGCTTTCTTT.

This sequence joins TRBV11-2 and TRBJ2-1, with 8 bases matching TRBD2. The trim removed 6 bases at V and 0 bases at J, leaving 4 bases unmatched. The CDR3 has 15 residues. Germline CDR1 reads SGHAT; CDR2 reads FQNNGV. CDR3: CASRISGSSYNEQFF. CDR3 sequence (DNA): TGTGCCAGCAGAATCAGCGGGAGCTCCTACAATGAGCAGTTCTTC.

The rearrangement uses TRBV5-4 and TRBJ2-6, with D perhaps assigned TRBD1 or TRBD2 (6 bases each). V was clipped by 3 bases and J by 0 bases, with 13 bases between them. Germline V gene sequence: CDR1 SGHNT, CDR2 YYREEE (reference sequence). This CDR3 spans 17 amino acids. The CDR3 coding sequence is TGTGCCAGCAGCTGGGGGGCGGGCAGCTCTGGGGCCAACGTCCTGACTTTC. Translated: CASSWGAGSSGANVLTF.

The chain recombines TRBV9 with TRBJ2-1; the D gene is possibly TRBD2 (6 bases). V lost 4 bases to trimming and J lost 6 bases, with 14 bases between them. Germline loops: CDR1 SGDLS, CDR2 YYNGEE. CDR3 length: 14 amino acids. In nucleotides, the CDR3 is TGTGCCAGCAGCCTCACCCGGGACTCCAATGAGCAGTTCTTC. Residues: CASSLTRDSNEQFF.

The chain uses TRBV3-1 (or the pseudogene TRBV3-2) and TRBJ2-3, with D unclear. V was pared by 0 bases and J by 11 bases, with 15 bases between. The CDR3 has 14 amino acids. CDR1 LGHDT and CDR2 YNNKEL come from the germline V gene (reference sequence). In nucleotides, the CDR3 is TGTGCCAGCAGCCAAGACAGTATGAGGCCCGAGCAGTATTTT. Encoded protein: CASSQDSMRPEQYF.

The V gene is TRBV7-3, the J gene TRBJ2-1; TRBD1 or TRBD2 may be the D gene (5 bases each). Germline V gene data show CDR1 as SGHTA and CDR2 as FQGTGA. Trimming took off 1 base at V and 5 bases at J, with 9 bases between the two ends. This CDR3 comprises 14 residues. The DNA of the CDR3 is TGTGCCAGCAGCTTAAAGGGGACCGACAATGAGCAGTTCTTC. Translating it yields CASSLKGTDNEQFF.

The chain recombines TRBV4-1 with TRBJ2-5, with 7 bases fitting TRBD1. Germline CDR1 is MGHRA and CDR2 is YSYEKL. This CDR3 spans 15 amino acids. With V trimmed by 3 bases and J by 5 bases, 9 bases remained unmatched. CDR3 nucleotide sequence: TGCGCCAGCAGCCAGGATCCGACAGGGCCGGAGACCCAGTACTTC. Translation: CASSQDPTGPETQYF.

The V gene is TRBV6-5, the J gene TRBJ2-2; D is unclear. Germline-derived CDR1 and CDR2 are MNHEY and SVGAGI. The CDR3 has 14 amino acids. Between the trimmed V and J ends, which lost 0 bases and 6 bases, there was a span of 8 bases. The CDR3 DNA is TGTGCCAGCAGTTACTCGATGATCTCCGGGGAGCTGTTTTTT. Amino acid sequence: CASSYSMISGELFF.

V gene TRBV2 combines with J gene TRBJ1-1, with D unclear. Germline V gene lookup returns CDR1 SNHLY and CDR2 FYNNEI. V lost 4 bases and J 5 bases, leaving 8 bases between the germline ends. CDR3 length equals 12 residues. The CDR3 DNA follows: TGTGCCAGCAGTGGCCAAAGTACTGAAGCTTTCTTT. Its translation: CASSGQSTEAFF.

The rearrangement links TRBV14 to TRBJ1-5; D may be TRBD1 (6 bases). CDR3 length: 13 amino acids. Trimming stripped 3 bases from V and 3 bases from J, with 6 bases between. Germline-derived CDR1 and CDR2 are SGHDN and FVKESK. The CDR3 loop is CASSQGANQPQHF. The CDR3 nucleotides read TGTGCCAGCAGCCAGGGGGCCAATCAGCCCCAGCATTTT.

The genes are TRBV5-1 and TRBJ2-7; tentative D call: TRBD1 (6 bases). The CDR3 is made up of 12 amino acids. Germline CDR1 reads SGHRS; CDR2 reads YFSETQ. V lost 2 bases and J lost 7, with 10 bases in between. The CDR3 here is CASSFNRDEQYF. DNA of the CDR3: TGCGCCAGCAGCTTTAACAGGGATGAGCAGTACTTC.

This clone occurred a few times. Its ends do not fully match the called genes, so a read error is possible. The V and J genes are TRBV2 and TRBJ2-7, with 7 positions matching TRBD2. The CDR3 sequence is 13 residues long. Germline values: CDR1 SNHLY, CDR2 FYNNEI. This CDR3 reads CASREAGLYEQYF. The CDR3 DNA reads as TGTGCCAGCAGGGAAGCGGGGTTGTACGAGCAGTACTTC.

The rearrangement joins TRBV19 to TRBJ1-2, with 7 bases matching TRBD1. The germline V gene encodes CDR1 LNHDA and CDR2 SQIVND (reference sequence). The CDR3 sequence is 14 residues long. The junction had 13 bases not matched to a gene; V was cut back by 9 bases and J by 6 bases. The CDR3 reads CASDRTGVADGYTF. The CDR3 coding sequence is TGTGCCAGCGATAGAACAGGGGTAGCAGATGGCTACACCTTC.

The chain uses TRBV20-1 and TRBJ2-7, with D possibly matching TRBD2 (5 bases). CDR3 length: 14 amino acids. Trimming pared 3 bases from V and 0 bases from J, leaving 12 bases between. Germline V gene lookup returns CDR1 DFQATT and CDR2 SNEGSKA (reference sequence). CDR3 sequence: CSASSGDSSYEQYV. Here the CDR3 DNA reads TGCAGTGCTAGTTCCGGGGATTCCTCCTACGAGCAGTACGTC.

The V and J genes are TRBV6-1 and TRBJ2-2, with D perhaps matching TRBD2 (5 bases). Germline V CDR1 and CDR2: MNHNS, SASEGT. This CDR3 comprises 14 residues. V lost 3 bases and J lost 5, with 10 bases in between. The CDR3 spells CASSDGVLTGELFF. CDR3 nucleotides: TGTGCCAGCAGTGACGGGGTGTTGACCGGGGAGCTGTTTTTT.

J is TRBJ2-3 and V is TRBV15; D call uncertain. This CDR3 has 14 amino acids. Germline CDR1 LNHNV, CDR2 YYDKDF (reference sequence). Trimming removed 1 base at V and 0 bases at J, with 5 bases between. The CDR3 protein is CATSRGQSTDTQYF. The CDR3 nucleotides read TGTGCCACCAGCAGAGGCCAGAGCACAGATACGCAGTATTTT.

This clone was counted a single time. The chain carries TRBV7-2 and TRBJ2-3; D is ambiguous. CDR1 and CDR2 (germline): SGHTA, FQGNSA. The length of the CDR3 is 17 residues. Trimming shortened V by 3 bases and J by 1 base, and 17 bases separated the two germline ends. In DNA form, the CDR3 reads TGTGCCAGCAGCTTTGGTATGCGGTTGTTGGGCACAGATACGCAGTATTTT. This encodes CASSFGMRLLGTDTQYF.

The CDR3 sequence: CAWSVFFGQVLTDTQYF. CDR3 DNA sequence: TGTGCCTGGAGTGTATTTTTTGGACAGGTCCTAACGGATACGCAGTATTTT. This chain connects TRBV30 to TRBJ2-3; 7 positions agree with TRBD1. Germline CDR1 GTSNPN, CDR2 SVGIG (reference sequence). The V segment lost 0 bases and the J segment 6 bases; nucleotides outside the gene matches: 15. There are 17 residues in the CDR3.

CDR3 in amino acids: CASSLLAPDTQYF. The CDR3 bases are TGTGCCAGCAGTCTTTTAGCCCCAGATACGCAGTATTTT. The V call is TRBV12-3 or TRBV12-4, the J call TRBJ2-3; D is unresolved. CDR3 length: 13 amino acids. V dropped 5 bases and J dropped 4 bases, with 10 bases sitting between them.

This chain connects TRBV6-2 or TRBV6-3 to TRBJ1-5; D possibly corresponds to TRBD1 (5 bases). With 5 bases removed from V and 6 bases from J, the gap between germline ends came to 8 bases. Germline CDR1 and CDR2: MNHEY and SVGEGT. The length of the CDR3 is 12 residues. CDR3 DNA: TGTGCCAGCAGTACCGGGGCTCAGCCCCAGCATTTT. Translating it yields CASSTGAQPQHF.